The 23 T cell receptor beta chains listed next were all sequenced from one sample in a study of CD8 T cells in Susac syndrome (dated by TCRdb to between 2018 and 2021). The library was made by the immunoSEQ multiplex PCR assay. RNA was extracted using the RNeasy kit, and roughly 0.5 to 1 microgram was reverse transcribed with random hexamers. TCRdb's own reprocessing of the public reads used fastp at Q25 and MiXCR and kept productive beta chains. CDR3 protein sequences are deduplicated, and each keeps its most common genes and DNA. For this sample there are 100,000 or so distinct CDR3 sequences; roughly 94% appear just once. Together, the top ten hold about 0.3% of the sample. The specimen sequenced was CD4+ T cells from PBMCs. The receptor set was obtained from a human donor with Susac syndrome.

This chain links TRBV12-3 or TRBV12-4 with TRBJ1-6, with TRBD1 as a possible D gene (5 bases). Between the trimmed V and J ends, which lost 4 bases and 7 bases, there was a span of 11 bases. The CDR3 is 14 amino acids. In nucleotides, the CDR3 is TGTGCCAGCAGTTCCAGGGTAGGGAATTCACCCCTCCACTTT. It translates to CASSSRVGNSPLHF.

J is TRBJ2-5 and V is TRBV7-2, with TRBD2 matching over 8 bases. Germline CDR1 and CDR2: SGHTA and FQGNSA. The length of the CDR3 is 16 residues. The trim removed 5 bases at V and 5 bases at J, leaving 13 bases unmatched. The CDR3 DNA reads TGTGCCAGCAGCCCCTACCTTAGGGCTAGCGGGGAGACCCAGTACTTC. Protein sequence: CASSPYLRASGETQYF.

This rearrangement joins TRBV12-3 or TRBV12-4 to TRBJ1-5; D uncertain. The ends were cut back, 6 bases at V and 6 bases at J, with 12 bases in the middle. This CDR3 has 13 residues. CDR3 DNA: TGTGCCAGCAGCCCCCCCGCCCCTCAGCCCCAGCATTTT. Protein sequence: CASSPPAPQPQHF.

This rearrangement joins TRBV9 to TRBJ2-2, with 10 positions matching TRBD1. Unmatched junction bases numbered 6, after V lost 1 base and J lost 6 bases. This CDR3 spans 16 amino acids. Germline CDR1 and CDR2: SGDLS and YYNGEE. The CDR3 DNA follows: TGTGCCAGCAGCGTACTAACCGGGACAGGGGCCGGGGAGCTGTTTTTT. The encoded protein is CASSVLTGTGAGELFF.

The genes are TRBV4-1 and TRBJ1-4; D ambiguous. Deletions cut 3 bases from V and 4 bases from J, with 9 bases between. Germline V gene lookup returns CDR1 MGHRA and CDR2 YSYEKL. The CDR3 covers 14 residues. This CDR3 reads CASSQTENNEKLFF. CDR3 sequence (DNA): TGCGCCAGCAGCCAGACTGAAAATAATGAAAAACTGTTTTTT.

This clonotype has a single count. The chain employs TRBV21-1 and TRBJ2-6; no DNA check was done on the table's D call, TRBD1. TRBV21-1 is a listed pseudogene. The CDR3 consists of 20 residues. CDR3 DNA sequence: TGTGCCAGCAGCTCTCCGCGCAGGGCAGAAGCCCGCTCTGGGGCCAACGTCCTGACTTTC. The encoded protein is CASSSPRRAEARSGANVLTF.

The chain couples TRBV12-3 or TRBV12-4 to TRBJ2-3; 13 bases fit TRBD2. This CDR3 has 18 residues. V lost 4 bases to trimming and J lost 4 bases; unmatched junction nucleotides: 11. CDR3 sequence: CASSSGLAGDFSADTQYF. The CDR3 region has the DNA TGTGCCAGCAGTTCAGGACTAGCGGGGGATTTCAGCGCAGATACGCAGTATTTT.

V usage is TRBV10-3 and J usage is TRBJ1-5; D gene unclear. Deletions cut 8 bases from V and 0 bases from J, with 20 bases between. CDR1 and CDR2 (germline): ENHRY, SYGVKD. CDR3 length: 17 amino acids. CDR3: CAISAASVGGSNQPQHF. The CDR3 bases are TGTGCCATCTCCGCGGCATCCGTTGGAGGTAGCAATCAGCCCCAGCATTTT.

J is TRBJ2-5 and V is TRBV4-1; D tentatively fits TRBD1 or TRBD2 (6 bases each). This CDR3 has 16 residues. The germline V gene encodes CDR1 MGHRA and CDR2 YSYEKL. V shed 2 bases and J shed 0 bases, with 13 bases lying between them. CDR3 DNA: TGCGCCAGCAGCCAAATTGCGCGGGACAACCAAGAGACCCAGTACTTC. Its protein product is CASSQIARDNQETQYF.

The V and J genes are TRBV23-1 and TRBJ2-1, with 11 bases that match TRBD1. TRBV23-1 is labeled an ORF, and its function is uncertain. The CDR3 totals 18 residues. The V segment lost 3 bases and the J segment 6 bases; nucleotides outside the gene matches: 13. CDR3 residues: CASSHYPGQGATPNEQFF. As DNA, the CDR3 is TGCGCCAGCAGTCACTACCCAGGACAGGGGGCGACCCCCAATGAGCAGTTCTTC.

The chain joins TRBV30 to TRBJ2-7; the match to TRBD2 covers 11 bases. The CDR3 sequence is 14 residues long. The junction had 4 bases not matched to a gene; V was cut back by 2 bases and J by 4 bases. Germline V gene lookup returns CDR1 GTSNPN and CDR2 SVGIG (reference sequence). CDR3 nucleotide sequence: TGTGCCTGGAGTCTTAGCGGGGGGGGATACGAGCAGTACTTC. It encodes CAWSLSGGGYEQYF.

The CDR3 spells CASSQDLASGANVLTF. The DNA for the CDR3 is TGCGCCAGCAGCCAAGACCTTGCCTCTGGGGCCAACGTCCTGACTTTC. V usage is TRBV4-3 and J usage is TRBJ2-6; D gene uncertain. Germline lookup yields CDR1 LGHNA and CDR2 YSLEER. Between the trimmed V and J ends, which lost 0 bases and 0 bases, there was a span of 6 bases. This CDR3 region has 16 residues.

CDR3 protein: CASIPTAGDNYGYTF. The CDR3 DNA follows: TGTGCCAGCATCCCTACCGCAGGGGATAACTATGGCTACACCTTC. The chain recombines TRBV27 with TRBJ1-2, with D perhaps TRBD1 (6 bases). The germline CDR1 and CDR2 sequences are MNHEY and SMNVEV (reference sequence). The V end lost 7 bases, the J end lost 1 base, and 16 bases lay between the germline ends. The CDR3 has 15 amino acids.

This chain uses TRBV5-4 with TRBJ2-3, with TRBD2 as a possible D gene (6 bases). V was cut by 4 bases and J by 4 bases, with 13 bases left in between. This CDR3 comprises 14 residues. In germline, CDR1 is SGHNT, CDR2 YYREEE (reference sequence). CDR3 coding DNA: TGTGCCAGCAGCCCCAGCGGGTGGGCAGATACGCAGTATTTT. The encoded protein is CASSPSGWADTQYF.

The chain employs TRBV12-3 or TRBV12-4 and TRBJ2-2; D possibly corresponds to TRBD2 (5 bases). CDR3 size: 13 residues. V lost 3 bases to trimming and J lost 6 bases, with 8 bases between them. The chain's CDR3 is CASSFEGPGELFF. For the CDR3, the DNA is TGTGCCAGCAGTTTCGAGGGTCCCGGGGAGCTGTTTTTT.

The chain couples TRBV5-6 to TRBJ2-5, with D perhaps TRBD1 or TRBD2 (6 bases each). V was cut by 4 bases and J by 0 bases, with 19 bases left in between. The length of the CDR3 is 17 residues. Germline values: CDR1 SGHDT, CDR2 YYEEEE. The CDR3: CASSGGLGKKNQETQYF. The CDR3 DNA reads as TGTGCCAGCAGCGGGGGGCTGGGGAAGAAGAACCAAGAGACCCAGTACTTC.

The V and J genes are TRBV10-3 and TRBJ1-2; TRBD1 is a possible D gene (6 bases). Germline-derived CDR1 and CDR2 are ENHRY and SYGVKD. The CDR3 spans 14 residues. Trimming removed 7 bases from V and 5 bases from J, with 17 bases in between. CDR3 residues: CAIKGQILNYGYTF. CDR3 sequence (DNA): TGTGCCATCAAAGGACAGATCTTAAATTATGGCTACACCTTC.

CDR3 bases: TGCAGCGTGGCTGGGACAGCAACTAGCACAGATACGCAGTATTTT. Translation gives CSVAGTATSTDTQYF. The V gene is TRBV29-1, the J gene TRBJ2-3; 7 nucleotides align to TRBD1. The CDR3 has 15 residues. Germline trimming cut 6 bases from V and 0 bases from J; bases unmatched to any gene: 9. CDR1 is SQVTM and CDR2 is ANQGSEA in the germline V gene.

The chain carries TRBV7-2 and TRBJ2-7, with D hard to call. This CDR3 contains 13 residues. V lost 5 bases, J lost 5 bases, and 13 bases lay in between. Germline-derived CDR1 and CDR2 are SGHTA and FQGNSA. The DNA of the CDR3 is TGTGCCAGCAGCCCGAGAGCCCGGGACGAGCAGTACTTC. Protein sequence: CASSPRARDEQYF.

CDR3 residues: CASSRRTPDTIYF. The CDR3 region has the DNA TGTGCCAGCAGTCGACGGACACCGGACACCATATATTTT. This rearrangement joins TRBV12-3 or TRBV12-4 to TRBJ1-3; possibly TRBD1 for D (5 bases). With 5 bases removed from V and 8 bases from J, the gap between germline ends came to 13 bases. The CDR3 has 13 amino acids.

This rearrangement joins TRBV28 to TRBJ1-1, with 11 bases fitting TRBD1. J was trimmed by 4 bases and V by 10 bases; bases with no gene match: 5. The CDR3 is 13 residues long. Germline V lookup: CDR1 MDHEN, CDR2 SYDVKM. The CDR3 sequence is CATEGTGGTEAFF. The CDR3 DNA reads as TGTGCCACCGAGGGGACAGGGGGCACTGAAGCTTTCTTT.

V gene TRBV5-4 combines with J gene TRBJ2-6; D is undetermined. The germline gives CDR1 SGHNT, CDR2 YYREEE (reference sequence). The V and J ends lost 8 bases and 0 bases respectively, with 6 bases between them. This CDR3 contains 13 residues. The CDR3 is CASASSGANVLTF. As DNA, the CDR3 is TGTGCCAGTGCGTCCTCTGGGGCCAACGTCCTGACTTTC.

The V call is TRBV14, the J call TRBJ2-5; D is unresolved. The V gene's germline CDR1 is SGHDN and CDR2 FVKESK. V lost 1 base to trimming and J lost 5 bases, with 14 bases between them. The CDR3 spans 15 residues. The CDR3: CASSQGPNPRETQYF. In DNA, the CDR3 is TGTGCCAGCAGCCAAGGGCCAAACCCCCGGGAGACCCAGTACTTC.